Below are 30 T cell receptor beta chains sequenced from a single sample in a study of blood T cell repertoires in COVID-19. Sequenced by immunoSEQ multiplex PCR; TCRdb stores in-frame clones only, minus some. The profile shows some 62,000 clones, around 86% of them singletons. What was sequenced was peripheral blood. Receptor source: a woman of 80 years or more with acute or convalescent COVID-19.

The chain joins TRBV27 to TRBJ1-1; perhaps TRBD1 as D (5 bases). Between the trimmed V and J ends, which lost 0 bases and 4 bases, there was a span of 12 bases. Germline CDR1 is MNHEY and CDR2 is SMNVEV (reference sequence). CDR3 size: 15 residues. The CDR3 sequence: CASSLSSGVGTEAFF. Here the CDR3 DNA reads TGTGCCAGCAGTTTATCGTCGGGGGTTGGCACTGAAGCTTTCTTT.

This chain connects TRBV12-3 or TRBV12-4 to TRBJ1-3; no definite D call. This CDR3 region has 13 residues. The V end lost 6 bases, the J end lost 2 bases, and 8 bases lay between the germline ends. The CDR3 spells CASRLLAGNTIYF. In DNA, the CDR3 is TGTGCCAGCAGACTTTTGGCTGGAAACACCATATATTTT.

The chain combines TRBV1 with TRBJ2-4; TRBD2 is the table's D call, not checked against the DNA. TRBV1 is a documented pseudogene. The CDR3 contains 19 residues. CDR3 sequence (DNA): TGCACCAGCAGCCGAACTAGCGGGAGGATTGGGCGGGCCAAAAACATTCAGTACTTC. Translated, it gives CTSSRTSGRIGRAKNIQYF.

The chain uses TRBV18 and TRBJ1-5; D ambiguous. The germline V and J ends were trimmed by 2 bases and 9 bases, with 11 bases remaining between them. The CDR3 runs to 13 residues. Germline CDR1 KGHSH, CDR2 LQKENI. This CDR3 is CASSPRREGPQHF. DNA for the CDR3: TGTGCCAGCTCACCAAGAAGGGAGGGGCCCCAGCATTTT. The full variable domain, rest sourced from reference TRBV18 and TRBJ1-5, is NAGVMQNPRHLVRRRGQEARLRCSPMKGHSHVYWYRQLPEEGLKFMVYLQKENIIDESGMPKERFSAEFPKEGPSILRIQQVVRGDSAAYFCASSPRREGPQHFGDGTRLSIL.

The rearrangement joins TRBV4-2 to TRBJ2-7, with TRBD2 as a possible D gene (5 bases). The CDR3 is 16 residues long. Trimming cost V 4 bases and J 2 bases, with 18 bases left between them. Per the germline V gene, CDR1 is LGHNA and CDR2 is YNFKEQ. CDR3 sequence: CASSRVLDDMAYEQYF. The CDR3 DNA reads as TGTGCCAGCAGCCGAGTACTAGACGATATGGCCTACGAGCAGTACTTC.

The CDR3 sequence: CASSPGQGSRYTF. The CDR3 DNA sequence: TGCGCCAGCAGTCCGGGACAGGGCTCGAGGTACACCTTC. This chain uses TRBV10-2 with TRBJ1-2; 9 nucleotides align to TRBD1. With V trimmed by 5 bases and J by 11 bases, 9 bases remained unmatched. The CDR3 runs to 13 residues. Germline CDR1 reads WSHSY; CDR2 reads SAAADI.

The chain recombines TRBV5-3 with TRBJ2-6, with 8 bases fitting TRBD1. TRBV5-3 is an ORF, and what it does is uncertain. This CDR3 has 17 residues. The ends lost 2 bases at V and 0 bases at J; junction bases unmatched: 4. In nucleotides, the CDR3 is TGTGCCAGAAGCTTAAAACAGGGGGTCTCTGGGGCCAACGTCCTGACTTTC. Translation: CARSLKQGVSGANVLTF.

This chain joins TRBV12-5 and TRBJ2-3; 7 bases map to TRBD2. The ends lost 0 bases at V and 4 bases at J; junction bases unmatched: 10. Germline V gene sequence: CDR1 LGHNT, CDR2 FRNRAP. The CDR3 sequence is 17 residues long. The CDR3 loop reads CASGLVRNGRYPDTQYF. For the CDR3, the DNA is TGTGCTAGTGGTTTGGTACGAAACGGGAGGTATCCAGATACGCAGTATTTT.

The chain uses TRBV29-1 and TRBJ2-7, with 8 bases that match TRBD2. The CDR3 is 15 residues long. Germline CDR1 reads SQVTM; CDR2 reads ANQGSEA. V was clipped by 4 bases and J by 3 bases; unmatched bases: 11. The CDR3 DNA reads TGCAGCGTTGCACGGGGGAGCGGGAGTATCTACGAGCAGTACTTC. As protein: CSVARGSGSIYEQYF.

The CDR3 is CASSRGTGQTDTQYF. For the CDR3, the DNA is TGTGCCAGCAGCCGGGGAACTGGACAGACAGATACGCAGTATTTT. J is TRBJ2-3 and V is TRBV5-8; tentative D call: TRBD1 (6 bases). The V and J ends lost 4 bases and 3 bases respectively, with 15 bases between them. This CDR3 region has 15 residues. Germline lookup yields CDR1 SGHTS and CDR2 YDEGEE.

J is TRBJ2-6 and V is TRBV18, with TRBD1 identical over 7 bases. Germline V gene data show CDR1 as KGHSH and CDR2 as LQKENI. The V and J ends lost 6 bases and 0 bases, in that order; junction bases with no gene match: 8. This CDR3 spans 17 amino acids. The CDR3 coding sequence is TGTGCCAGCTCGGGGGACAGAGGCACCTCTGGGGCCAACGTCCTGACTTTC. Its protein product is CASSGDRGTSGANVLTF.

V usage is TRBV5-4 and J usage is TRBJ2-3, with 9 bases lining up with TRBD2. Losses at the gene ends were 4 bases for V and 0 bases for J; bases not matched to a gene: 0. The CDR3 contains 14 residues. Per the germline V gene, CDR1 is SGHNT and CDR2 is YYREEE (reference sequence). Here the CDR3 DNA reads TGTGCCAGCAGCCTAGCGGGAAGCACAGATACGCAGTATTTT. Its protein is CASSLAGSTDTQYF.

This clone was recorded a few times. For the CDR3, the DNA is TGTGCCAGCAGTTCCCAGGATACCGGGGAGCTGTTTTTT. It is translated as CASSSQDTGELFF. The chain has TRBV12-3 or TRBV12-4 and TRBJ2-2; D remains unclear. The CDR3 has 13 amino acids. Trimming pared 4 bases from V and 5 bases from J, leaving 8 bases between.

The J gene is TRBJ1-1, the V gene TRBV10-3; 7 nucleotides match TRBD1. CDR3 length: 17 amino acids. Germline values: CDR1 ENHRY, CDR2 SYGVKD. Trimming cost V 0 bases and J 1 base; bases outside gene matches: 8. CDR3 region: CAISESGSKGANTEAFF. Here the CDR3 DNA reads TGTGCCATCAGTGAGTCGGGGAGTAAGGGGGCGAACACTGAAGCTTTCTTT.

The chain has TRBV6-7 and TRBJ2-2, with 13 positions matching TRBD2. TRBV6-7 is reported as an ORF; its role is uncertain. The CDR3 runs to 18 residues. Trimming removed 5 bases from V and 5 bases from J; junction bases left unmatched: 11. The CDR3 region is CASSAPTSGRSETGELFF. The DNA of the CDR3 is TGTGCCAGCAGTGCCCCGACTAGCGGGAGGTCGGAGACCGGGGAGCTGTTTTTT.

The chain combines TRBV5-1 with TRBJ2-7; a possible D gene is TRBD2 (7 bases). The CDR3 extends over 17 amino acids. V shed 1 base and J shed 2 bases, with 19 bases lying between them. The germline CDR1 and CDR2 sequences are SGHRS and YFSETQ. CDR3 bases: TGCGCCAGCAGCTTGTTGCGACGTGGGGAGGGGGCCTACGAGCAGTACTTC. It is translated as CASSLLRRGEGAYEQYF.

The chain uses TRBV18 and TRBJ1-2, with D perhaps matching TRBD1 (5 bases). V dropped 3 bases and J dropped 6 bases, with 11 bases sitting between them. The CDR3 runs 13 residues. Germline lookup yields CDR1 KGHSH and CDR2 LQKENI. The DNA for the CDR3 is TGTGCCAGCTCACCGACAGCAGAAGATGGCTACACCTTC. Protein sequence: CASSPTAEDGYTF.

This clone occurred once. This sequence joins TRBV12-2 and TRBJ2-2; no DNA check was done on the table's D call, TRBD2. TRBV12-2 is labeled a pseudogene. CDR3 size: 19 residues. As DNA, the CDR3 is TGTGCAAGTCGCTTAAAGGCTAGCGGGAGGGCCGGGTACACCGGGGAGCTGTTTTTT. As protein: CASRLKASGRAGYTGELFF.

The chain couples TRBV9 to TRBJ2-3; 13 bases map to TRBD2. The CDR3 is 16 residues long. With V trimmed by 3 bases and J by 6 bases, 7 bases remained unmatched. CDR1 SGDLS and CDR2 YYNGEE come from the germline V gene. CDR3 in amino acids: CASSARLAGGRDTQYF. In DNA, the CDR3 is TGTGCCAGCAGCGCTCGACTAGCGGGGGGCCGGGATACGCAGTATTTT.

This clone has a handful of counts. V and J are TRBV20-1 and TRBJ1-5; 10 nucleotides agree with TRBD1. The length of the CDR3 is 15 residues. Germline lookup yields CDR1 DFQATT and CDR2 SNEGSKA (reference sequence). The V segment lost 3 bases and the J segment 12 bases; nucleotides outside the gene matches: 14. The DNA for the CDR3 is TGCAGTGCTAGTGGGCCGGGACAGGGGACGATACGCCAGCATTTT. Its translation is CSASGPGQGTIRQHF.

This clone was detected only once. CDR3: CASSIDRGKKGADQPQHF. In nucleotides, the CDR3 is TGTGCCAGTAGTATAGATCGGGGGAAAAAGGGGGCAGATCAGCCCCAGCATTTT. This chain joins TRBV19 and TRBJ1-5; 7 nucleotides line up with TRBD1. Germline V gives CDR1 LNHDA, CDR2 SQIVND (reference sequence). The CDR3 has 18 amino acids. Trimming cost V 0 bases and J 5 bases; bases outside gene matches: 13.

The chain carries TRBV28 and TRBJ1-4; D is perhaps TRBD1 (6 bases). In germline, CDR1 is MDHEN, CDR2 SYDVKM. This CDR3 comprises 18 residues. Trimming left V 0 bases short and J 0 bases short, with 14 bases between. CDR3 bases: TGTGCCAGCAGTTTATGGTCAGGGGCGTATGCAACTAATGAAAAACTGTTTTTT. The encoded protein is CASSLWSGAYATNEKLFF. Filled out from reference TRBV28 and TRBJ1-4, the complete variable domain reads DVKVTQSSRYLVKRTGEKVFLECVQDMDHENMFWYRQDPGLGLRLIYFSYDVKMKEKGDIPEGYSVSREKKERFSLILESASTNQTSMYLCASSLWSGAYATNEKLFFGSGTQLSVL.

V usage is TRBV7-2 and J usage is TRBJ2-3; 7 nucleotides align to TRBD2. The germline V gene encodes CDR1 SGHTA and CDR2 FQGNSA. V shed 3 bases and J 8 bases; nucleotides not matched to a gene: 8. This CDR3 spans 14 amino acids. CDR3 residues: CASSFSGRERTQYF. The DNA for the CDR3 is TGTGCCAGCAGCTTTTCGGGGAGGGAACGTACGCAGTATTTT.

This chain links TRBV7-8 with TRBJ2-7; tentative D call: TRBD2 (5 bases). Germline V gene sequence: CDR1 SGHVS, CDR2 FQNEAQ. The CDR3 contains 14 residues. Trimming shortened V by 5 bases and J by 2 bases, and 13 bases separated the two germline ends. The CDR3 region is CASSPPGDPYEQYF. The CDR3 nucleotides are TGTGCCAGCAGCCCCCCCGGGGATCCCTACGAGCAGTACTTC.

The chain has TRBV18 and TRBJ1-2; maybe TRBD1 (6 bases). There are 16 residues in the CDR3. Germline V gene lookup returns CDR1 KGHSH and CDR2 LQKENI. Trimming pared 6 bases from V and 2 bases from J, leaving 19 bases between. The CDR3 here is CASSPGQNRVNYGYTF. The CDR3 bases are TGTGCCAGCTCGCCCGGACAGAATAGGGTAAACTATGGCTACACCTTC.

The rearrangement joins TRBV19 to TRBJ1-2; 10 bases map to TRBD1. The CDR3 length is 14 residues. The germline V gene has CDR1 LNHDA and CDR2 SQIVND (reference sequence). Trimming removed 4 bases from V and 6 bases from J; junction bases left unmatched: 5. CDR3 amino acids: CASSTNGQGDGYTF. CDR3 bases: TGTGCCAGTAGTACTAACGGACAGGGGGATGGCTACACCTTC.

The genes are TRBV11-2 and TRBJ2-2; unclear D gene. The germline V gene has CDR1 SGHAT and CDR2 FQNNGV. The CDR3 extends over 18 amino acids. The V gene lost 8 bases and the J gene lost 1 base, with 23 bases spanning the gap. CDR3 in amino acids: CASGSPRKERLNTGELFF. The DNA for the CDR3 is TGTGCCAGCGGGTCACCCCGAAAAGAAAGACTGAACACCGGGGAGCTGTTTTTT.

This chain uses TRBV29-1 with TRBJ1-1; TRBD1 might be the D (6 bases). Germline V gene data show CDR1 as SQVTM and CDR2 as ANQGSEA. The CDR3 covers 11 residues. V was pared by 4 bases and J by 10 bases, with 13 bases between. CDR3 DNA: TGCAGCGTTGCCCGAGGGGGGGGAGCTTTCTTT. Translating gives CSVARGGGAFF.

The J gene is TRBJ1-1, the V gene TRBV30; TRBD1 matches at 8 bases. CDR3 length: 13 residues. The trim removed 2 bases at V and 5 bases at J, leaving 4 bases unmatched. Germline V gives CDR1 GTSNPN, CDR2 SVGIG (reference sequence). The CDR3 DNA sequence: TGTGCCTGGAGTCAACAGGGGGGGACTGAAGCTTTCTTT. It specifies CAWSQQGGTEAFF.

This clone has just one count. This sequence joins TRBV9 and TRBJ2-1; 11 nucleotides match TRBD1. CDR3 length equals 15 residues. V was clipped by 6 bases and J by 8 bases; unmatched bases: 10. The germline V gene has CDR1 SGDLS and CDR2 YYNGEE. The CDR3 loop reads CASTFGQGAFDEQFF. The CDR3 nucleotides read TGTGCCAGCACCTTCGGACAGGGGGCGTTCGATGAGCAGTTCTTC.